The rows below give T cell receptor beta chains drawn from one sample of a study of T-cell memory formation after mild COVID-19. In TCRdb, the 5' RACE reads were re-called with MiXCR into one record per CDR3 protein. The data show a few hundred thousand distinct CDR3 sequences, around 15% seen once. The sample comprised PBMCs or a T cell subset sorted from them (not recorded which). These receptors came from a man in his late teens or twenties who had mild COVID-19 (a few samples of this study predate the infection). Cell type and time point are not known. Each CDR3 is given with its conserved first and last residue. The order of the fields is clone size, D gene, V gene, J gene, CDR3 DNA, CDR3 protein. A D gene is named only where the DNA matches it firmly. Size values are once, few and many counts, or a class for expanded clones, and some rows have none.

NA	NA	TRBV9	TRBJ2-3	TGTGCCAGCAGCGTAGTAGAGTCAGATACGCAGTATTTT	CASSVVESDTQYF
NA	NA	TRBV7-2	TRBJ1-6	TGTGCCAGCAGAGGCAGGCAGGGCGTTTTTAATTCACCCCTCCACTTT	CASRGRQGVFNSPLHF
NA	NA	TRBV12-3/TRBV12-4	TRBJ2-6	TGTGCCAGCAGACCGGACCCGGACTCTGGGGCCAACGTCCTGACTTTC	CASRPDPDSGANVLTF
few	TRBD1	TRBV12-3/TRBV12-4	TRBJ1-4	TGTGCCAGCAGTTTAAGGCAGGGGGCCCTTCCGGAACTGTTTTTT	CASSLRQGALPELFF
NA	NA	TRBV7-9	TRBJ2-4	TGTGCCAGCAGCTTAATGGTAGGCCCAAACATTCAGTACTTC	CASSLMVGPNIQYF
few	NA	TRBV29-1	TRBJ1-3	TGCAGCGTAGTCGTTGGAAACACCATATATTTT	CSVVVGNTIYF
NA	TRBD2	TRBV19	TRBJ2-7	TGTGCCACCGGACTAGCGGGCGAGCAGTACTTC	CATGLAGEQYF
few	TRBD1	TRBV5-1	TRBJ2-2	TGCGCCAGCAGCACCGACAGGGGCCGAGTCAGCGGGGAGCTGTTTTTT	CASSTDRGRVSGELFF
few	NA	TRBV2	TRBJ1-5	TGTGCCAGCAGGTTAGGAGTAGGCAATCAGCCCCAGCATTTT	CASRLGVGNQPQHF
NA	TRBD1	TRBV10-2	TRBJ1-5	TGCGCCAGCAGTTCGGACAGGACAATCGCCCAGCATTTT	CASSSDRTIAQHF
NA	NA	TRBV5-6	TRBJ2-3	TGTGCCAGCAGTACCGGACAGCTCACAGATACGCAGTATTTT	CASSTGQLTDTQYF
NA	TRBD1	TRBV5-1	TRBJ2-7	TGCGCCAGCAGCACCGGACAGGGGAGGGAGATCGACGAGCAGTACTTC	CASSTGQGREIDEQYF
few	NA	TRBV24-1	TRBJ2-5	TGTGCCACCAGTGATAGGGCGGATAAAGAGACCCAGTACTTC	CATSDRADKETQYF
NA	NA	TRBV29-1	TRBJ2-3	TGCAGCGTAGGGGGGGCCGAGACAGATACGCAGTATTTT	CSVGGAETDTQYF
NA	TRBD1	TRBV6-5	TRBJ2-7	TGTGCCAGCAGTTACTCGGGACAGTGGAACTACGAGCAGTACTTC	CASSYSGQWNYEQYF
NA	TRBD1	TRBV6-2/TRBV6-3	TRBJ2-5	TGTGCCAGCAGCCCGGGACAGGGGTTCCAAGAGACCCAGTACTTC	CASSPGQGFQETQYF
NA	TRBD1	TRBV18	TRBJ1-5	TGTGCCAGCTCCCGGGGGACAGGGGACAATCAGCCCCAGCATTTT	CASSRGTGDNQPQHF
NA	NA	TRBV5-4	TRBJ2-5	TGTGCCAGCAGCTTTGGGACTGGGGCGGAGACCCAGTACTTC	CASSFGTGAETQYF